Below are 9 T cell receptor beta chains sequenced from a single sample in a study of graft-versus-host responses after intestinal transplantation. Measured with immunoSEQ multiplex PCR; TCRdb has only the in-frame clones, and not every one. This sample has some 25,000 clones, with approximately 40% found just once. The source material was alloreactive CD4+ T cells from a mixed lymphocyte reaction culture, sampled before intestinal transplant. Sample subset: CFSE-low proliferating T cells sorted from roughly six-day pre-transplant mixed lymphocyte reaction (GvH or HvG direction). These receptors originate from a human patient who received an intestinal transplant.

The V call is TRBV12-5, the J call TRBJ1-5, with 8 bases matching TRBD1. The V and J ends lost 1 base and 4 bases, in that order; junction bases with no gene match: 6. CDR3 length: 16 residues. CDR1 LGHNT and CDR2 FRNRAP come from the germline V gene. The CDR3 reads CASGLAYTGGNQPQHF. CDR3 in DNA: TGTGCTAGTGGTTTGGCTTATACAGGGGGGAATCAGCCCCAGCATTTT.

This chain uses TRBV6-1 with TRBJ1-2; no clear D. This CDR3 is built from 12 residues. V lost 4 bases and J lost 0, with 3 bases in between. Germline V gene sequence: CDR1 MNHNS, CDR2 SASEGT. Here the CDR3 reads CASSASNYGYTF. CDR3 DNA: TGTGCCAGCAGTGCTTCTAACTATGGCTACACCTTC.

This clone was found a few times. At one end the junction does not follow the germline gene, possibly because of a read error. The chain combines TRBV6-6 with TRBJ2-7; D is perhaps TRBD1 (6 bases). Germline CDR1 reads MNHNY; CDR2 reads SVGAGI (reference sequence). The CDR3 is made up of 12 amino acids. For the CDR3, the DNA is TGTGCCAGCAGTTACATTGGCGGACAGACTTCCTTC. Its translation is CASSYIGGQTSF.

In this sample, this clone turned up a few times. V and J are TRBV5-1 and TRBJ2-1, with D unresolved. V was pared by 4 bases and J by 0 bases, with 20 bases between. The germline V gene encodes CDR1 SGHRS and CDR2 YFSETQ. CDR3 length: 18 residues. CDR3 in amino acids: CASSAKTYISSSYNEQFF. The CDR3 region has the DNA TGCGCCAGCAGCGCAAAAACCTATATCTCGAGCTCCTACAATGAGCAGTTCTTC.

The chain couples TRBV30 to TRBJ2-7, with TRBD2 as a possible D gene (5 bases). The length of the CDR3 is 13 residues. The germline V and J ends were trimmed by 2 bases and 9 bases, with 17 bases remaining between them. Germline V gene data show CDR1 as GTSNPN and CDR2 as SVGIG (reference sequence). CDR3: CAWSFRTQSPQYF. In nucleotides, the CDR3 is TGTGCCTGGAGTTTCCGGACTCAGTCACCGCAGTACTTC.

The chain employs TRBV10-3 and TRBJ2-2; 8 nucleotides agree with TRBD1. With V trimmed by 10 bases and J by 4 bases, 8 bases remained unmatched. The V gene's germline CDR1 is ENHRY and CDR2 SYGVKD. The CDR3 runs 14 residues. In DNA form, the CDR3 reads TGTGCCACCCAGGTGACAGGGGCCACCGGGGAGCTGTTTTTT. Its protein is CATQVTGATGELFF.

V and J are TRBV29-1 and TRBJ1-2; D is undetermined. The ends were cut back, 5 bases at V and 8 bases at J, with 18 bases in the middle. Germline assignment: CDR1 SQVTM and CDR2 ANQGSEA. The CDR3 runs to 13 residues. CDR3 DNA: TGCAGCGTTCCCGGGAATCAGTATATGGGCTACACCTTC. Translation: CSVPGNQYMGYTF.

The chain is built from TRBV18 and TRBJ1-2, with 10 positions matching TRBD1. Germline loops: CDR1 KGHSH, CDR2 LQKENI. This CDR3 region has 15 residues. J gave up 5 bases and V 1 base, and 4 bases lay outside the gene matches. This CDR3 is CASSPRTGGSYGYTF. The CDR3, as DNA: TGTGCCAGCTCACCACGGACAGGGGGTAGTTATGGCTACACCTTC.

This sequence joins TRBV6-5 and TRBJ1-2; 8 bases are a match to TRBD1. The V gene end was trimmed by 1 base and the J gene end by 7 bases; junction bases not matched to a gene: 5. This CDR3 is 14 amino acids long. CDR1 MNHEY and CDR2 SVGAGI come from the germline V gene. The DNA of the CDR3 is TGTGCCAGCAGTTACTTCAGGGGGCTTGGTGGCTACACCTTC. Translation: CASSYFRGLGGYTF.